The 25 T cell receptor beta chains below were found in one sample sequenced in a study of beta chain features in type 1 diabetes. Findings of the study overall: Patients with Type 1 diabetes showed moderately but significantly shorter TCRB CDR3s in all four CD4+ subsets.

Expressed TCRB transcripts got sequenced, as all isolated RNA was reverse transcribed. Method: immunoSEQ multiplex PCR; TCRdb's copy keeps in-frame clones and lacks some. Altogether about 160,000 clones are present, just over 8% being singletons, with the ten largest covering over 0.45%. No antigen has been assigned to these receptors. Sequencing was carried out using central memory CD4+ T cells from blood. The receptors were sampled from a woman aged 18-35 years with type 1 diabetes.

This clone was detected a few times. The chain recombines TRBV2 with TRBJ2-2; D might be TRBD2 (6 bases). Germline assignment: CDR1 SNHLY and CDR2 FYNNEI. V lost 7 bases and J lost 7, with 13 bases in between. The CDR3 has 13 amino acids. Here the CDR3 reads CASIGGAVGELFF. DNA for the CDR3: TGTGCCAGCATCGGGGGAGCCGTCGGGGAGCTGTTTTTT.

This clone was detected a few times. The chain links TRBV5-1 to TRBJ2-2; D unclear. The germline V gene has CDR1 SGHRS and CDR2 YFSETQ. V dropped 2 bases and J dropped 1 base, with 3 bases sitting between them. This CDR3 is 13 amino acids long. CDR3 sequence: CASSFRNTGELFF. The DNA for the CDR3 is TGCGCCAGCAGCTTTCGGAACACCGGGGAGCTGTTTTTT.

CDR3 DNA: TGCGCCAGCAGCGGACCACAGGGGAACGAGCAGTACTTC. It yields the protein CASSGPQGNEQYF. V is TRBV5-1 and J is TRBJ2-7, with 7 bases lining up with TRBD1. Germline-derived CDR1 and CDR2 are SGHRS and YFSETQ. V shed 4 bases and J 5 bases; nucleotides not matched to a gene: 6. CDR3 size: 13 residues.

The V call is TRBV29-1, the J call TRBJ1-4, with D maybe TRBD1 (6 bases). CDR3 length equals 12 residues. Per the germline V gene, CDR1 is SQVTM and CDR2 is ANQGSEA. The V end lost 6 bases, the J end lost 4 bases, and 9 bases lay between the germline ends. CDR3: CSVRDNNEKLFF. The CDR3 DNA follows: TGCAGCGTCCGGGACAATAATGAAAAACTGTTTTTT.

This clone was found a few times. The chain carries TRBV18 and TRBJ2-5; 8 bases align to TRBD1. Germline trimming cut 4 bases from V and 4 bases from J; bases unmatched to any gene: 5. Germline V gene lookup returns CDR1 KGHSH and CDR2 LQKENI. The length of the CDR3 is 14 residues. Here the CDR3 DNA reads TGTGCCAGCTCACTCCAGGGGGCAGGAGAGACCCAGTACTTC. This gives the protein CASSLQGAGETQYF.

Only a few counts were recorded for this clone. V and J are TRBV2 and TRBJ1-6; TRBD1 aligns across 11 bases. CDR1 and CDR2 from the germline V gene are SNHLY and FYNNEI. The V gene end was trimmed by 7 bases and the J gene end by 10 bases; junction bases not matched to a gene: 3. The CDR3 has 13 residues. CDR3 region: CASTGTGGSPLHF. CDR3 DNA: TGTGCCAGCACAGGGACAGGGGGATCACCCCTCCACTTT. Based on the CDR3 plus reference TRBV2 and TRBJ1-6, the full variable domain is EPEVTQTPSHQVTQMGQEVILRCVPISNHLYFYWYRQILGQKVEFLVSFYNNEISEKSEIFDDQFSVERPDGSNFTLKIRSTKLEDSAMYFCASTGTGGSPLHFGNGTRLTVT.

This clone was counted only a few times. This rearrangement joins TRBV14 to TRBJ2-2; 11 bases align to TRBD1. Germline V gives CDR1 SGHDN, CDR2 FVKESK. The CDR3 runs to 15 residues. V shed 3 bases, J shed 6 bases, and the junction held 3 bases outside the gene matches. The CDR3 loop reads CASSQWTGGSGELFF. As DNA, the CDR3 is TGTGCCAGCAGCCAGTGGACAGGGGGCTCCGGGGAGCTGTTTTTT.

This clone was counted a few times. The rearrangement links TRBV20-1 to TRBJ2-7; no reliable D call. CDR1 is DFQATT, CDR2 SNEGSKA, per germline (reference sequence). The CDR3 is 10 amino acids. V lost 6 bases to trimming and J lost 5 bases, with 8 bases between them. This chain's CDR3 is CSAPVDEQYF. Written as DNA, the CDR3 is TGCAGTGCGCCGGTTGACGAGCAGTACTTC.

The genes are TRBV11-2 and TRBJ2-7, with 9 bases identical to TRBD1. With V trimmed by 0 bases and J by 0 bases, 0 bases remained unmatched. The CDR3 length is 15 residues. In germline, CDR1 is SGHAT, CDR2 FQNNGV. The CDR3 nucleotides are TGTGCCAGCAGCTTAGAGACAGGGGGCTCCTACGAGCAGTACTTC. This codes for CASSLETGGSYEQYF.

This clone was recorded a few times. The chain combines TRBV5-1 with TRBJ1-2; possibly TRBD1 for D (6 bases). The V end lost 6 bases, the J end lost 7 bases, and 19 bases lay between the germline ends. This CDR3 comprises 14 residues. CDR1 and CDR2 from the germline V gene are SGHRS and YFSETQ. The CDR3 is CASTTETGGGGYTF. The CDR3 DNA sequence: TGCGCCAGCACCACCGAAACGGGGGGCGGTGGCTACACCTTC.

This clone has only a few counts. V gene TRBV28 combines with J gene TRBJ2-7; 7 bases are a match to TRBD2. The CDR3 spans 16 residues. J was trimmed by 0 bases and V by 6 bases; bases with no gene match: 11. Germline CDR1 reads MDHEN; CDR2 reads SYDVKM. The DNA of the CDR3 is TGTGCCAGCAGCTCAATCCTAGCGGAAAGCTCCTACGAGCAGTACTTC. Its protein is CASSSILAESSYEQYF.

The V and J genes are TRBV7-7 and TRBJ1-5, with D unresolved. The CDR3 spans 13 residues. Germline assignment: CDR1 SSHAT and CDR2 FNYEAQ (reference sequence). Trimming took off 1 base at V and 5 bases at J, with 6 bases between the two ends. The CDR3 DNA follows: TGTGCCAGCAGCTTAGGGCCCGATCAGCCCCAGCATTTT. Amino acids: CASSLGPDQPQHF.

The rearrangement joins TRBV4-2 to TRBJ2-2; TRBD2 matches 12 bases. The CDR3 is 16 amino acids. V trimming: 2 bases; J trimming: 7 bases; junction bases outside the gene matches: 5. CDR1 LGHNA and CDR2 YNFKEQ come from the germline V gene. Written as DNA, the CDR3 is TGTGCCAGCAGCCAACTAGCGGGGGGGCTAATCGGGGAGCTGTTTTTT. Translating gives CASSQLAGGLIGELFF.

J is TRBJ2-1 and V is TRBV11-3; D might be TRBD1 (6 bases). Germline CDR1 and CDR2: SGHNT and YENEEA. CDR3 length equals 14 residues. Trimming shortened V by 5 bases and J by 6 bases, and 14 bases separated the two germline ends. In DNA, the CDR3 is TGTGCCAGCAGCCGGGGCGGACAGATCAATGAGCAGTTCTTC. Amino acids: CASSRGGQINEQFF.

This clone appeared a few times. V and J are TRBV19 and TRBJ1-1; D remains ambiguous. With 4 bases removed from V and 3 bases from J, the gap between germline ends came to 15 bases. In germline, CDR1 is LNHDA, CDR2 SQIVND (reference sequence). The CDR3 is made up of 15 amino acids. CDR3 sequence (DNA): TGTGCCAGTAGTACCTCGGGGTTCCCGGACACTGAAGCTTTCTTT. Translated, it gives CASSTSGFPDTEAFF.

This sequence joins TRBV5-4 and TRBJ2-5, with TRBD2 identical over 11 bases. CDR1 SGHNT and CDR2 YYREEE come from the germline V gene (reference sequence). The CDR3 spans 14 residues. Germline trimming cut 4 bases from V and 3 bases from J; bases unmatched to any gene: 2. CDR3 nucleotides: TGTGCCAGCAGCCCGACTAGCGGGGAAGAGACCCAGTACTTC. The encoded protein is CASSPTSGEETQYF.

The chain joins TRBV15 to TRBJ1-2, with 10 bases identical to TRBD1. V lost 4 bases and J lost 7; bases outside the gene matches: 9. Germline V gives CDR1 LNHNV, CDR2 YYDKDF (reference sequence). The CDR3 has 15 residues. DNA for the CDR3: TGTGCCACCAGCAAGCGCGGACAGGGGGGATCTGGCTACACCTTC. It translates to CATSKRGQGGSGYTF.

V usage is TRBV6-1 and J usage is TRBJ2-5; no clear D. Trimming pared 0 bases from V and 5 bases from J, leaving 13 bases between. This CDR3 is 15 amino acids long. In germline, CDR1 is MNHNS, CDR2 SASEGT. The CDR3, as DNA: TGTGCCAGCAGTGAAGCGCGTTGGGTGGAGGAGACCCAGTACTTC. Its protein is CASSEARWVEETQYF.

The rearrangement joins TRBV23-1 to TRBJ2-3, with a tentative D call TRBD1 (7 bases). TRBV23-1 is assigned to the ORF class and has an uncertain function. The CDR3 is 17 amino acids. Trimming took 3 bases from V and 3 from J, leaving 19 bases between them. The CDR3 region has the DNA TGCGCCAGCAGTCACTCCCGTAGCAGGGGGGTGACAGATACGCAGTATTTT. Amino acids: CASSHSRSRGVTDTQYF.

The chain links TRBV7-2 to TRBJ2-3; 8 positions match TRBD2. V was clipped by 3 bases and J by 4 bases; unmatched bases: 12. The CDR3 covers 17 residues. Germline CDR1 reads SGHTA; CDR2 reads FQGNSA. The CDR3 DNA reads TGTGCCAGCAGCTTCATCGTAGCGGGACACCGCCCAGATACGCAGTATTTT. Protein: CASSFIVAGHRPDTQYF.

The chain combines TRBV9 with TRBJ2-1; D might be TRBD2 (6 bases). This CDR3 has 15 amino acids. V was shortened by 4 bases and J by 12 bases, with 23 bases between the two germline ends. Germline CDR1 is SGDLS and CDR2 is YYNGEE. The CDR3 loop reads CASSFLDYGPGGQFF. The CDR3 DNA reads as TGTGCCAGCAGCTTCTTGGACTATGGCCCAGGTGGGCAGTTCTTC.

This clone was observed at least ten times. This chain connects TRBV2 to TRBJ2-1; TRBD2 matches 8 bases. This CDR3 has 14 residues. Germline V CDR1 and CDR2: SNHLY, FYNNEI. V lost 8 bases to trimming and J lost 5 bases; unmatched junction nucleotides: 8. CDR3 sequence (DNA): TGTGCCAGCGACCCGGGAGGGCCGCACAATGAGCAGTTCTTC. Its translation: CASDPGGPHNEQFF.

This clone turned up a few times. The chain links TRBV5-1 to TRBJ2-3, with D possibly TRBD2 on 6 matching bases. Germline CDR1 reads SGHRS; CDR2 reads YFSETQ. This CDR3 spans 15 amino acids. The V and J ends lost 6 bases and 2 bases respectively, with 16 bases between them. The CDR3 spells CASTDPSGDTDTQYF. CDR3 coding DNA: TGCGCCAGCACTGATCCATCGGGGGACACAGATACGCAGTATTTT.

The genes are TRBV28 and TRBJ2-5; 7 bases map to TRBD2. V shed 3 bases, J shed 4 bases, and the junction held 14 bases outside the gene matches. The CDR3 runs to 17 residues. Germline V gives CDR1 MDHEN, CDR2 SYDVKM. The CDR3 protein is CASSFERGRAGGETQYF. For the CDR3, the DNA is TGTGCCAGCAGTTTTGAAAGAGGGAGGGCCGGGGGAGAGACCCAGTACTTC.

V usage is TRBV2 and J usage is TRBJ1-2, with 7 positions matching TRBD1. The CDR3 contains 13 residues. Germline CDR1 is SNHLY and CDR2 is FYNNEI. V was clipped by 6 bases and J by 7 bases; unmatched bases: 8. The CDR3 bases are TGTGCCAGCAGACCTGACAGGGAGATTGGCTACACCTTC. This sequence encodes CASRPDREIGYTF.